Sequencing of this TCR beta chain was carried out in a study of blood T cell repertoires in COVID-19. Study background: Sources were T cells, B-cell-depleted T cells, or PBMCs; the material itself was cDNA or gDNA.

The CDR3 sequence is 13 residues long. The ends were cut back, 2 bases at V and 3 bases at J, with 5 bases in the middle. Per germline, CDR1 MNHEY and CDR2 SMNVEV (reference sequence). In the authors' workflow: Using reference gene primer amplification, nucleated cell counts were estimated. Profiling relied on immunoSEQ multiplex PCR, and the TCRdb table lists in-frame clones only, not all of them. The DNA was the basis for D and trimming; V, J and clone size are from that table. The table records 65,000 to 90,000 clones, around 89% of them present only once. The J gene is TRBJ1-5, the V gene TRBV27; D unresolved. The source is a woman older than 75 with acute or convalescent COVID-19. Sequencing was done on a sample of peripheral blood. The CDR3 protein is CASSLRVNQPQHF. The CDR3 region has the DNA TGTGCCAGCAGTTTACGGGTCAATCAGCCCCAGCATTTT.